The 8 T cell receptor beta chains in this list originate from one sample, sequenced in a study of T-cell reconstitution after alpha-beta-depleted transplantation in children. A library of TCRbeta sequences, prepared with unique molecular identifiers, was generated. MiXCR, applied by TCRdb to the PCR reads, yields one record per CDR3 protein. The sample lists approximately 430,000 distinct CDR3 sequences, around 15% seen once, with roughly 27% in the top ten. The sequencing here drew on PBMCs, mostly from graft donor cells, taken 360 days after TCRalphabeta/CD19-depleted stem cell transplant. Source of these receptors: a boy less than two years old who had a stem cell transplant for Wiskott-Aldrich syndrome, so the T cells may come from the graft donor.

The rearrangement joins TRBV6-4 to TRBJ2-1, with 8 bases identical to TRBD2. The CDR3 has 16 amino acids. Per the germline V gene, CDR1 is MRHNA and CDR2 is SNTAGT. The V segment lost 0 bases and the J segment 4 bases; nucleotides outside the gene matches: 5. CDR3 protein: CASSDSTGGLYNEQFF. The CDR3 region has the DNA TGTGCCAGCAGTGACTCTACGGGGGGGCTGTACAATGAGCAGTTCTTC.

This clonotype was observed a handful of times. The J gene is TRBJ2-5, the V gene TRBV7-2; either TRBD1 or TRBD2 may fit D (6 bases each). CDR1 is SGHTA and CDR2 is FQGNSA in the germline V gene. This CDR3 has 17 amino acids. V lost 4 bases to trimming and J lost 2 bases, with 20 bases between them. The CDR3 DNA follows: TGTGCCAGCAGCTCGACAGGAAGACTAGGATCGCAAGAGACCCAGTACTTC. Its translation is CASSSTGRLGSQETQYF. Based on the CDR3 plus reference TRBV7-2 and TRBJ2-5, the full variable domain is GAGVSQSPSNKVTEKGKDVELRCDPISGHTALYWYRQSLGQGLEFLIYFQGNSAPDKSGLPSDRFSAERTGGSVSTLTIQRTQQEDSAVYLCASSSTGRLGSQETQYFGPGTRLLVL.

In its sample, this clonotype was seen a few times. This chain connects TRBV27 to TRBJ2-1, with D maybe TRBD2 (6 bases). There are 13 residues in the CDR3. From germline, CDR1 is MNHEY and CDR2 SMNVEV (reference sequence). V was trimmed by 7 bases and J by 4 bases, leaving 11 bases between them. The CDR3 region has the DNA TGTGCCAGCACGGGGGATCCTTACAATGAGCAGTTCTTC. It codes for CASTGDPYNEQFF.

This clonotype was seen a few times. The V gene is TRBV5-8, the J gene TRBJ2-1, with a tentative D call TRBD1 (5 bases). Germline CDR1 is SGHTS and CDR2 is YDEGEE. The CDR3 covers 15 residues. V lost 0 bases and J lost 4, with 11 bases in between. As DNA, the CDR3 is TGTGCCAGCAGCTTGGGGGGCTCGCTTTACAATGAGCAGTTCTTC. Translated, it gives CASSLGGSLYNEQFF.

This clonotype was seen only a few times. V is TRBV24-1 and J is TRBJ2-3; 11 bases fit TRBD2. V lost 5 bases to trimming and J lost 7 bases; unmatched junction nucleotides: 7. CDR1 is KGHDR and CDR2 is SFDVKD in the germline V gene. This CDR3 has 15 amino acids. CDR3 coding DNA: TGTGCCACCAGTGGGGCTAGCGGGAGGACCCATACGCAGTATTTT. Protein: CATSGASGRTHTQYF.

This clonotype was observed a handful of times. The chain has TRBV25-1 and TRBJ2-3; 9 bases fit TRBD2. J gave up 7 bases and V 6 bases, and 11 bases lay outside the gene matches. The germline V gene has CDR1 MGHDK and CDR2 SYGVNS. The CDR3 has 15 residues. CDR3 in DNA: TGTGCCAGCAGCCCGGGACTAGCCTCGGGGAATACGCAGTATTTT. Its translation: CASSPGLASGNTQYF.

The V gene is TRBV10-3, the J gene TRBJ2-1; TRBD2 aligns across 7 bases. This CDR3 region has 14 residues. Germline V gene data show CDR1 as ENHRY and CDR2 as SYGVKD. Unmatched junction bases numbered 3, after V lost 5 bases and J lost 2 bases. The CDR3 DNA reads TGTGCCATCAGTCCCCGGGAGGCCTACAATGAGCAGTTCTTC. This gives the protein CAISPREAYNEQFF.

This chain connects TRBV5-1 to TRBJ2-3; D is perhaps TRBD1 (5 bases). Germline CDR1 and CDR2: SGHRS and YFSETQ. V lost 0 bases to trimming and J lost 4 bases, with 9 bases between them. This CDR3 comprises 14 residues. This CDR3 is CASSLDPGSDTQYF. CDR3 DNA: TGCGCCAGCAGCTTGGATCCAGGGTCAGATACGCAGTATTTT.